This T cell receptor beta chain comes out of a study of cytomegalovirus exposure and HLA in healthy donors (dated by TCRdb to 2016 to 2017). Concerning the study at large: A later analysis indicated that the roughly 120 validation repertoires were generated on the platform also employed for the 650 to 850 repertoires of the first cohort. To predict cytomegalovirus infection status, the study brought together high-throughput TCR immunosequencing, statistical association of individual TCRs with disease status, and machine learning. The study aimed to test whether cataloging public T cell receptors could reveal signatures of past pathogen exposure. Along with the roughly 700-subject first cohort, a separate validation cohort of roughly 110 different subjects was used. General conclusions and limits of the study: The authors suggested that the approach could potentially be generalized to other disease states and immunological phenotypes. Across donors, most TCR sequences were observed very rarely, whereas some public TCRs were present in many individuals. All 120 or so repertoires were used to score co-occurrence in the validation cohort in a later analysis, because that analysis had no HLA typing for the cohort. Three of the identified cytomegalovirus-associated TCR beta chains were confirmed in vitro to be specific for cytomegalovirus antigens. In a later analysis, TCRs clustered in the first cohort were found to also tend to co-occur in the approximately 110 validation repertoires, with about 94% of cluster scores above 0. The study listed approximately 150 TCR beta chains as associated with cytomegalovirus. Cytomegalovirus status was reported to be diagnosed by the classifier with high specificity and sensitivity in both the original and validation cohorts.

Libraries were prepared through the immunoSEQ multiplex PCR assay. The study's processing was this. A statistical classification framework was built to diagnose cytomegalovirus status from the catalog of TCR beta chain sequences. TCRdb mirrors the immuneACCESS table, restricted to in-frame sequences. Some clones are absent from its copies; in checked studies, under half trace to an unresolved V gene, and the reason for the others is unknown. That table is the source of V, J and clone size, and D and trimming were worked out from the DNA. The sample yields 200,000 or so clones; around 78% were counted once. About 6% of the sample rests with the top ten. The CDR3 goes from the cysteine to the phenylalanine over 13 residues. The retained sequence is limited to the CDR3, 39 bases, with the frame set at the first base. CDR1 SSHAT and CDR2 FNYEAQ were looked up in the germline V gene (reference sequence).

As concerns this clone: Its antigen is still unknown. A read error may account for a junction end that differs from germline.

Separate from the approximately 700-subject first cohort, the validation cohort of 90 to 150 subjects was the group to which the donors belonged. What was sequenced was PBMCs. This sequence originates from a woman aged 18-35 years in good health and CMV-seronegative. Here the chain combines TRBV7-7 and TRBJ2-1; perhaps TRBD2 is the D gene, with 7 bases matching. This receptor has the CDR3 CASSLSIGGEQFF. The DNA is as follows: TGTGCTAGCAGCTTAAGTATAGGGGGGGAACAGTTCTTC.